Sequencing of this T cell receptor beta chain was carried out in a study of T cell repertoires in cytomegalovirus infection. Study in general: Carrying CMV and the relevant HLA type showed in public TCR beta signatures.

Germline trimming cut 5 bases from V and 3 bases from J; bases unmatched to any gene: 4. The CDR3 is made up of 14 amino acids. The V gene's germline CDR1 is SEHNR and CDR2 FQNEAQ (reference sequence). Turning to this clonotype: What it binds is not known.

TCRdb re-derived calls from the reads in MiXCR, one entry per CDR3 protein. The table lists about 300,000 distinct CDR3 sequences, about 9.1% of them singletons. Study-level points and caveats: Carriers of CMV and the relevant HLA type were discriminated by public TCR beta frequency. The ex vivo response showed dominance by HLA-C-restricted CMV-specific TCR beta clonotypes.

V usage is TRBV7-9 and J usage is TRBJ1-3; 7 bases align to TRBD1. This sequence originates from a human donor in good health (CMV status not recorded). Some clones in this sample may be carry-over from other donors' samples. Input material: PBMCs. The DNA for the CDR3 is TGTGCCAGCAGCGGCGACAGGGATGGAAACACCATATATTTT. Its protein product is CASSGDRDGNTIYF.